A single sample is the source of the 3 T cell receptor beta chains below, sequenced in a study of blood T cell repertoires in COVID-19. Libraries were prepared by immunoSEQ multiplex PCR; TCRdb keeps only in-frame clonotypes and omits some of them. This sample has fewer than 90,000 clones, with 88% found just once. Sequencing input: peripheral blood. All receptors come from a human donor in a cohort sampled during active COVID-19.

The rearrangement joins TRBV27 to TRBJ2-1, with D possibly TRBD1 on 6 matching bases. In germline, CDR1 is MNHEY, CDR2 SMNVEV (reference sequence). The CDR3 sequence is 14 residues long. The V and J ends lost 4 bases and 8 bases respectively, with 15 bases between them. CDR3 sequence: CASSSIAGEDEQFF. CDR3 DNA: TGTGCCAGCAGTTCAATTGCAGGGGAAGATGAGCAGTTCTTC.

J is TRBJ1-2 and V is TRBV6-1; tentatively, D is TRBD1 (5 bases). Germline assignment: CDR1 MNHNS and CDR2 SASEGT. V lost 2 bases to trimming and J lost 8 bases, with 24 bases between them. The CDR3 totals 17 residues. This chain's CDR3 is CASSELILGAVPGGYTF. The CDR3 coding sequence is TGTGCCAGCAGTGAACTAATACTTGGGGCAGTTCCCGGGGGCTACACCTTC.

J is TRBJ1-2 and V is TRBV19; 8 bases are a match to TRBD1. This CDR3 spans 20 amino acids. The V and J ends lost 4 bases and 4 bases, in that order; junction bases with no gene match: 23. Germline CDR1 LNHDA, CDR2 SQIVND (reference sequence). The CDR3 sequence is CASSRVSGTGLRGGSYGYTF. CDR3 coding DNA: TGTGCCAGTAGTAGGGTTTCCGGGACAGGACTCAGGGGAGGGAGCTATGGCTACACCTTC. Full variable domain (remainder filled in from reference TRBV19 and TRBJ1-2): DGGITQSPKYLFRKEGQNVTLSCEQNLNHDAMYWYRQDPGQGLRLIYYSQIVNDFQKGDIAEGYSVSREKKESFPLTVTSAQKNPTAFYLCASSRVSGTGLRGGSYGYTFGSGTRLTVV.